What follows describes a single T cell receptor (beta chain). Its antigen remains unidentified. The sample belongs to a study of response to subunit inactivated influenza vaccine. Deletions cut 3 bases from V and 7 bases from J, with 9 bases between. The CDR3 runs to 13 residues. Germline CDR1 SGHTA, CDR2 FQGNSA. Broader study findings: Only a handful of new T cells, the authors suggested, are recruited with each seasonal influenza vaccination.

TCRdb re-analysed the RT-PCR reads in MiXCR, keeping a single row per CDR3 protein. This sample has under 800,000 distinct CDR3 sequences, with approximately 15% found just once. The TCR sequence derives from a man aged 50 to 59 who received an inactivated influenza vaccine. Sequenced material: PBMCs from blood, taken 14 days before vaccination. The chain has TRBV7-2 and TRBJ2-2; D assignment may be TRBD1 or TRBD2 (5 bases each). CDR3 sequence reads: CASSLGRYGELFF. The CDR3 DNA reads TGTGCCAGCAGCTTGGGACGGTACGGGGAGCTGTTTTTT.